This entry lists 13 T cell receptor beta chains sequenced from one sample in a study of T cell responses to AZD1222 COVID-19 vaccine. Method: immunoSEQ multiplex PCR; TCRdb's copy keeps in-frame clones and lacks some. The data show more than 85,000 clones, roughly nine tenths seen once. The source material was peripheral blood, sampled on day 0 of AZD1222 vaccination. All receptors derive from an adult in good health.

The J gene is TRBJ1-3, the V gene TRBV19; perhaps TRBD1 as D (5 bases). The CDR3 is 13 amino acids. Trimming cost V 5 bases and J 4 bases, with 9 bases left between them. Germline-derived CDR1 and CDR2 are LNHDA and SQIVND (reference sequence). Here the CDR3 DNA reads TGTGCCAGTAGTGCCAGGGACGGAAACACCATATATTTT. Translating it yields CASSARDGNTIYF.

The chain combines TRBV30 with TRBJ2-7, with TRBD1 identical over 7 bases. The germline CDR1 and CDR2 sequences are GTSNPN and SVGIG (reference sequence). V lost 5 bases, J lost 4 bases, and 11 bases stayed unmatched. The CDR3 length is 14 residues. CDR3 protein: CAWCRTGEIYEQYF. The DNA for the CDR3 is TGTGCCTGGTGCAGGACAGGAGAAATTTACGAGCAGTACTTC. Based on the CDR3 plus reference TRBV30 and TRBJ2-7, the full variable domain is SQTIHQWPATLVQPVGSPLSLECTVEGTSNPNLYWYRQAAGRGLQLLFYSVGIGQISSEVPQNLSASRPQDRQFILSSKKLLLSDSGFYLCAWCRTGEIYEQYFGPGTRLTVT.

This rearrangement joins TRBV6-6 to TRBJ1-2; 7 nucleotides line up with TRBD1. J was trimmed by 5 bases and V by 0 bases; bases with no gene match: 6. The germline gives CDR1 MNHNY, CDR2 SVGAGI (reference sequence). CDR3 length: 15 residues. The CDR3 region has the DNA TGTGCCAGCAGTTACTCGGCAGGGGGGGAGTATGGCTACACCTTC. It encodes CASSYSAGGEYGYTF.

This sequence joins TRBV7-3 and TRBJ2-3; 7 nucleotides agree with TRBD2. The CDR3 runs 18 residues. CDR1 is SGHTA, CDR2 FQGTGA, per germline. V dropped 1 base and J dropped 3; count of bases not matched to a gene: 13. Here the CDR3 DNA reads TGTGCCAGCAGCTTAAATCCCCAGGGTAGCGGGTCAACAGATACGCAGTATTTT. Its protein product is CASSLNPQGSGSTDTQYF.

This chain's CDR3 is CASSLGPADTQYF. The CDR3 region has the DNA TGTGCCAGCAGCTTAGGACCGGCAGATACGCAGTATTTT. The chain employs TRBV7-9 and TRBJ2-3; D not resolved. From germline, CDR1 is SEHNR and CDR2 FQNEAQ (reference sequence). This CDR3 region has 13 residues. Trimming stripped 1 base from V and 4 bases from J, with 6 bases between.

This chain uses TRBV5-1 with TRBJ2-7; D unclear. V dropped 7 bases and J dropped 3 bases, with 11 bases sitting between them. The CDR3 covers 12 residues. Germline CDR1 and CDR2: SGHRS and YFSETQ. For the CDR3, the DNA is TGCGCCAGCGCACCGGAGAGCTACGAGCAGTACTTC. Translation: CASAPESYEQYF.

This rearrangement joins TRBV20-1 to TRBJ1-1; D might be TRBD1 (5 bases). CDR3 length equals 11 residues. Trimming took 6 bases from V and 3 from J, leaving 8 bases between them. Looked up from germline, CDR1 is DFQATT and CDR2 is SNEGSKA (reference sequence). DNA of the CDR3: TGCAGTGCCTCGGGGGACACTGAAGCTTTCTTT. This gives the protein CSASGDTEAFF.

The table lists this clone with a few counts. The J gene is TRBJ1-1, the V gene TRBV18; no definite D call. This CDR3 spans 14 amino acids. Trimming removed 4 bases from V and 1 base from J, with 10 bases in between. CDR1 is KGHSH and CDR2 is LQKENI in the germline V gene. CDR3 bases: TGTGCCAGCTCACTCACAACACAGAACACTGAAGCTTTCTTT. Encoded protein: CASSLTTQNTEAFF.

This chain links TRBV29-1 with TRBJ1-2, with D hard to call. The CDR3 extends over 13 amino acids. The germline V gene has CDR1 SQVTM and CDR2 ANQGSEA. Deletions cut 7 bases from V and 1 base from J, with 13 bases between. In nucleotides, the CDR3 is TGCAGCGCCTCGACGGGGAGTAACTATGGCTACACCTTC. Translated: CSASTGSNYGYTF.

The chain couples TRBV5-1 to TRBJ2-5, with 7 bases aligning to TRBD1. CDR3 length: 13 amino acids. Germline V gene lookup returns CDR1 SGHRS and CDR2 YFSETQ. The J segment lost 3 bases and the V segment lost 4 bases, leaving 3 bases of the junction unmatched. CDR3 amino acids: CASSTGQEETQYF. CDR3 DNA: TGCGCCAGCAGCACCGGACAGGAAGAGACCCAGTACTTC.

The V call is TRBV19, the J call TRBJ2-2, with 13 bases that match TRBD2. The CDR3 covers 16 residues. The V segment lost 5 bases and the J segment 1 base; nucleotides outside the gene matches: 1. Germline V gene data show CDR1 as LNHDA and CDR2 as SQIVND (reference sequence). CDR3 sequence (DNA): TGTGCCAGTAGTCGACTAGCGGGGGGGAACACCGGGGAGCTGTTTTTT. Its protein is CASSRLAGGNTGELFF.

J is TRBJ2-7 and V is TRBV6-1; 8 nucleotides line up with TRBD1. Germline CDR1 is MNHNS and CDR2 is SASEGT. V lost 4 bases and J lost 3; bases outside the gene matches: 17. The CDR3 is 18 residues long. Written as DNA, the CDR3 is TGTGCCAGCAGTGTTTACCATTCCGGACAGGGAATCGTCTACGAGCAGTACTTC. Amino acids: CASSVYHSGQGIVYEQYF.

This clone was found a few times. This chain uses TRBV10-2 with TRBJ2-5; D unresolved. Trimming removed 4 bases at V and 0 bases at J, with 9 bases between. The CDR3 is 14 residues long. Germline values: CDR1 WSHSY, CDR2 SAAADI. CDR3 coding DNA: TGCGCCAGCAGTGGCGTACAGTACCAAGAGACCCAGTACTTC. It translates to CASSGVQYQETQYF.